The rows below give T cell receptor beta chains drawn from one sample of a study of cytomegalovirus exposure and HLA in healthy donors. Using immunoSEQ multiplex PCR, the repertoire was profiled, and TCRdb retains in-frame clones only, with some absent. Of about 240,000 clones listed, roughly four fifths are singletons. Sequencing was carried out using PBMCs. Receptors were obtained from an older woman in good health and CMV-seropositive. The CDR3 runs from the conserved cysteine through the conserved F or W. Each record gives: V gene, J gene, D gene, clone size, CDR3 protein, CDR3 DNA. The D gene is left open where the match is weak. Size is stated for part of the rows, as once, few or many counts, or as a class when the clone is expanded.

V: TRBV6-1
J: TRBJ2-7
D: TRBD1
size: NA
CDR3: CASNLVDRCWF
DNA: TGTGCCAGCAACCTCGTGGACAGGTGCTGGTTC

V: TRBV18
J: TRBJ1-5
D: NA
size: few
CDR3: CASSPGTEQPQHF
DNA: TGTGCCAGCTCACCTGGTACAGAACAGCCCCAGCATTTT

V: TRBV5-4
J: TRBJ1-1
D: TRBD1
size: NA
CDR3: CASSWTGGTNTEAFF
DNA: TGTGCCAGCAGCTGGACAGGGGGCACGAACACTGAAGCTTTCTTT

V: TRBV27
J: TRBJ2-3
D: TRBD2
size: NA
CDR3: CASSLGWGGLADTQYF
DNA: TGTGCCAGCAGTTTAGGGTGGGGGGGTTTAGCAGATACGCAGTATTTT

V: TRBV7-9
J: TRBJ1-3
D: TRBD1
size: NA
CDR3: CASSDNRGRGNTIYF
DNA: TGTGCCAGCAGTGATAACAGGGGGCGAGGAAACACCATATATTTT

V: TRBV29-1
J: TRBJ2-7
D: TRBD1
size: NA
CDR3: CSVVGVQGAGEQYF
DNA: TGCAGCGTTGTGGGGGTGCAGGGGGCAGGGGAGCAGTACTTC

V: TRBV19
J: TRBJ2-5
D: TRBD1
size: NA
CDR3: CASSIEGGVYLETQYF
DNA: TGTGCCAGTAGTATAGAAGGGGGCGTTTATCTGGAGACCCAGTACTTC

V: TRBV6-4
J: TRBJ2-2
D: NA
size: NA
CDR3: CASSETLTGTGELFF
DNA: TGTGCCAGCAGTGAAACCTTGACAGGCACCGGGGAGCTGTTTTTT

V: TRBV27
J: TRBJ1-5
D: NA
size: NA
CDR3: CASSLVGGSNQPQHF
DNA: TGTGCCAGCAGTTTAGTAGGCGGTAGCAATCAGCCCCAGCATTTT

V: TRBV18
J: TRBJ2-7
D: TRBD2
size: once
CDR3: CASSRGTSNEQYF
DNA: TGTGCCAGCTCACGCGGGACTAGCAACGAGCAGTACTTC

V: TRBV19
J: TRBJ2-1
D: NA
size: NA
CDR3: CASSRTDNEQFF
DNA: TGTGCCAGTAGTCGGACTGACAATGAGCAGTTCTTC

V: TRBV9
J: TRBJ2-7
D: NA
size: NA
CDR3: CASSVSGGVNEQYF
DNA: TGTGCCAGCAGCGTAAGTGGGGGCGTTAACGAGCAGTACTTC

V: TRBV5-1
J: TRBJ1-2
D: TRBD1
size: NA
CDR3: CASSLGQGIYGYTF
DNA: TGCGCCAGCAGCTTGGGACAGGGGATCTATGGCTACACCTTC

V: TRBV5-4
J: TRBJ2-2
D: TRBD1
size: NA
CDR3: CASSLQGANTGELFF
DNA: TGTGCCAGCAGCCTACAGGGGGCGAACACCGGGGAGCTGTTTTTT

V: TRBV29-1
J: TRBJ1-6
D: TRBD1
size: few
CDR3: CSARAQGAGSPLHF
DNA: TGCAGCGCGCGAGCACAGGGGGCAGGTTCACCCCTCCACTTT

V: TRBV5-1
J: TRBJ2-1
D: NA
size: NA
CDR3: CASSLGLAHGNNEQFF
DNA: TGCGCCAGCAGCTTGGGGCTAGCGCATGGAAACAATGAGCAGTTCTTC